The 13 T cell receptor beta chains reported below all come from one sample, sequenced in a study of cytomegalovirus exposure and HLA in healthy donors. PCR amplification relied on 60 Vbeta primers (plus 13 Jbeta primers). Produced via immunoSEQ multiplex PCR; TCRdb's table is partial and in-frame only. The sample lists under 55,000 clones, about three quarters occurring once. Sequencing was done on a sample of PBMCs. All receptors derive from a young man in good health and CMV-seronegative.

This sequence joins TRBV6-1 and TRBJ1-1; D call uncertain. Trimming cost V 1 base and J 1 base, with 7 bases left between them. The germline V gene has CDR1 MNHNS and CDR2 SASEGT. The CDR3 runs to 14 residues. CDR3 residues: CASSEGNRNTEAFF. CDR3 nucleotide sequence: TGTGCCAGCAGTGAAGGCAACAGGAACACTGAAGCTTTCTTT.

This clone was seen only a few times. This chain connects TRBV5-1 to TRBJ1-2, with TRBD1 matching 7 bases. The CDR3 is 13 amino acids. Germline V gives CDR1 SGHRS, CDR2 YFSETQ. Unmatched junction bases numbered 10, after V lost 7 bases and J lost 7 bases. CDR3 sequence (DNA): TGCGCCAGCCACAACGACAGGGTGCCTGGCTACACCTTC. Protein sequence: CASHNDRVPGYTF.

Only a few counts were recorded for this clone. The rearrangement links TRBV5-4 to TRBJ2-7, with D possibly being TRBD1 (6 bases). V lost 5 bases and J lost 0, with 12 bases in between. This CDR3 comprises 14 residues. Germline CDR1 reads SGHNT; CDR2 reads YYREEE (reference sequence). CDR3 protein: CASSYRDFSYEQYF. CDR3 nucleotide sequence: TGTGCCAGCAGTTACAGGGATTTCTCCTACGAGCAGTACTTC.

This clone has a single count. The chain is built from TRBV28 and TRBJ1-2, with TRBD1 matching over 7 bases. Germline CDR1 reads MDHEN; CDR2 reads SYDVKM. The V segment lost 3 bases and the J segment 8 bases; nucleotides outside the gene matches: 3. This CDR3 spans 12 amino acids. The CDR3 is CASSFRGGGYTF. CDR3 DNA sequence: TGTGCCAGCAGTTTCCGAGGGGGCGGCTACACCTTC.

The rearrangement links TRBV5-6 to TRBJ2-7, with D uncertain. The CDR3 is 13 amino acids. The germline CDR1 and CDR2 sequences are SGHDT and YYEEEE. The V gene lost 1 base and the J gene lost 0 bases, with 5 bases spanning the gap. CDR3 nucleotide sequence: TGTGCCAGCAGCTTGCCGAGCTCCTACGAGCAGTACTTC. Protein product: CASSLPSSYEQYF.

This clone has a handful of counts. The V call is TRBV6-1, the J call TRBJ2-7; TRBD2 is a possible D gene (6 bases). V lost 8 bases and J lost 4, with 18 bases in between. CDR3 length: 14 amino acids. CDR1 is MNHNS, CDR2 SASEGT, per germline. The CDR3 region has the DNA TGTGCCAGCCTAGCGTGGGGCCTTTCATACGAGCAGTACTTC. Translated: CASLAWGLSYEQYF.

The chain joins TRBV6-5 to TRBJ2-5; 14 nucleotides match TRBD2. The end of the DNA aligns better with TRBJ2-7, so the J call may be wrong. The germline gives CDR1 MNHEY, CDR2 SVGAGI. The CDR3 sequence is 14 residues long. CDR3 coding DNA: TGTGCCAGCAGGGGGACTAGCGGGAGTTACGAGCAGTACTTC. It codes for CASRGTSGSYEQYF.

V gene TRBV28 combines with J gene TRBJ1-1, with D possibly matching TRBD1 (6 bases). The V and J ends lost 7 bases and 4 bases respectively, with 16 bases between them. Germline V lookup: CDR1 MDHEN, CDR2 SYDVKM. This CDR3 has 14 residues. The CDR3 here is CASIPTGYITEAFF. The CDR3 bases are TGTGCCAGCATCCCCACAGGGTATATCACTGAAGCTTTCTTT.

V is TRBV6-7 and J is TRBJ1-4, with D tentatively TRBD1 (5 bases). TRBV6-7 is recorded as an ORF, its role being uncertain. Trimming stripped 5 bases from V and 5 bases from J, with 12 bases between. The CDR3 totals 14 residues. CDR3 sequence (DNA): TGTGCCAGCAGTCACGGGGGTTCCAATGAAAAACTGTTTTTT. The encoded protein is CASSHGGSNEKLFF.

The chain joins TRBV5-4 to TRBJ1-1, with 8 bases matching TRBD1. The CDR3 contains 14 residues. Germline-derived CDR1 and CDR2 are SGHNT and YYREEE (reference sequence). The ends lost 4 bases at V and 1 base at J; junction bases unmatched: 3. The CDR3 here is CASSHGQGNTEAFF. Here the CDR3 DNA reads TGTGCCAGCAGCCACGGACAGGGGAACACTGAAGCTTTCTTT.

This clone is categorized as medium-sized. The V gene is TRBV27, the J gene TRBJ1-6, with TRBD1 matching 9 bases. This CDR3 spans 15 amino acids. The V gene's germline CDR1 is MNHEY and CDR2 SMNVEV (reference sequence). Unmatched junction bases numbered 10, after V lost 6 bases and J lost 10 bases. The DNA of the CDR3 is TGTGCCAGCAGGACACAGGGGGCGTCGATGTCACCCCTCCACTTT. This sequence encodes CASRTQGASMSPLHF.

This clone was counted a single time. CDR3 DNA sequence: TGTGCCAGCAGCTCCAGCGGGAGAGGGACACCCTACGAGCAGTACTTC. This codes for CASSSSGRGTPYEQYF. The chain has TRBV7-9 and TRBJ2-7; 8 bases line up with TRBD2. With V trimmed by 4 bases and J by 2 bases, 10 bases remained unmatched. In germline, CDR1 is SEHNR, CDR2 FQNEAQ (reference sequence). This CDR3 region has 16 residues.

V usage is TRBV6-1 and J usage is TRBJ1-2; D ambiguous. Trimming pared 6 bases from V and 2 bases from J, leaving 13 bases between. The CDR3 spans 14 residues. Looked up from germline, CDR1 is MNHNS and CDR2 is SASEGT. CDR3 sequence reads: CASSPSPSNYGYTF. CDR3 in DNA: TGTGCCAGCAGCCCTAGCCCCTCCAACTATGGCTACACCTTC.